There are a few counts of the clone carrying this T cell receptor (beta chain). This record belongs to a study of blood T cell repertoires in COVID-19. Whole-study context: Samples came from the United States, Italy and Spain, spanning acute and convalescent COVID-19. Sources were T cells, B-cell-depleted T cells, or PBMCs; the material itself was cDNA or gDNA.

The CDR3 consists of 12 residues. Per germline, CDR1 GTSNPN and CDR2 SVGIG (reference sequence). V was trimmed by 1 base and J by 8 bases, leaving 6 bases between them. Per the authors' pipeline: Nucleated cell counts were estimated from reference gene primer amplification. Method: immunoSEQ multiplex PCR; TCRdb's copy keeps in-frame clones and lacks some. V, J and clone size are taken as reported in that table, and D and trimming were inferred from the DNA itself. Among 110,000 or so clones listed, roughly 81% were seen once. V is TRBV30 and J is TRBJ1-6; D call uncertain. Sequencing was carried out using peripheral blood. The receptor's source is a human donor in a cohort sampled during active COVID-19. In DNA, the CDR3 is TGTGCCTGGAGTGCGAGGTATTCACCCCTCCACTTT. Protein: CAWSARYSPLHF.